This TCR beta chain comes out of a study of liver allograft versus peripheral blood T cells. Across the whole study: Graft-liver T cell receptor repertoires were compared against recipient peripheral blood repertoires.

TCRdb re-analysed the reads in MiXCR, keeping a single row per CDR3 protein. The repertoire consists of some 5,500 distinct CDR3 sequences, with around 14% occurring once and the leading ten covering about 3.1%. V shed 4 bases, J shed 0 bases, and the junction held 3 bases outside the gene matches. The CDR3 has 15 residues. Per the germline V gene, CDR1 is MGHDK and CDR2 is SYGVNS. The receptor's source is a human patient who had a liver transplant. Some T cells may have come from the graft donor. The chain carries TRBV25-1 and TRBJ1-1; 9 bases match TRBD1. The CDR3 is CASSVQGAMNTEAFF. In nucleotides, the CDR3 is TGTGCCAGCAGTGTACAGGGGGCAATGAACACTGAAGCTTTCTTT. Drawing the rest from reference TRBV25-1 and TRBJ1-1, the complete variable domain is EADIYQTPRYLVIGTGKKITLECSQTMGHDKMYWYQQDPGMELHLIHYSYGVNSTEKGDLSSESTVSRIRTEHFPLTLESARPSHTSQYLCASSVQGAMNTEAFFGQGTRLTVV.